This T cell receptor beta chain was documented in a study of T cells in Graves' hyperthyroidism and ophthalmopathy. General study points: The majority of expanded thyroid clonotypes above 0.001 also appeared in blood.

The CDR3 is 16 residues long. Germline assignment: CDR1 SGHTS and CDR2 YDEGEE. V lost 0 bases and J lost 8; bases outside the gene matches: 13. The TCR beta CDR3 regions underwent amplification using RNA transcripts as the source. The HTBI primer set served for first-round RT-PCR of the TCR CDR3. Using its own MiXCR run on the multiplex PCR reads, TCRdb lists one record per CDR3 protein. The repertoire holds 350,000 to 400,000 distinct CDR3 sequences, about 15% seen once, with 32% in the top ten. Comments on this clonotype: The antigen is unknown.

The sequence came from a woman aged 25 to 39 with Graves' hyperthyroidism. The rearrangement joins TRBV5-8 to TRBJ1-2; 7 nucleotides agree with TRBD1. The sample was blood. This chain's CDR3 is CASSLAPGTDIGGYTF. Written as DNA, the CDR3 is TGTGCCAGCAGCTTGGCCCCCGGGACAGATATTGGGGGCTACACCTTC.